This TCR beta chain was sequenced in a study of CD8 T cells in Susac syndrome. General study points: Clonal expansion was not seen in any Susac syndrome CD4+ T cell repertoire.

High-throughput TCR beta sequencing covered peripheral CD8+ and CD4+ T cells. Germline V gene data show CDR1 as SGHTA and CDR2 as FQGNSA. Deletions cut 1 base from V and 3 bases from J, with 13 bases between. This CDR3 is built from 16 residues. Worth noting for this clonotype: Its target is unknown.

RNA was extracted with the RNeasy kit, and a quantity of roughly 0.45 to 1 ug was reverse transcribed using random hexamers. Amplification of TCR beta CDR3 was carried out by immunoSEQ multiplex PCR, which covered 54 Vbeta and 13 Jbeta segments. One entry per CDR3 protein results from TCRdb running MiXCR on the immunoSEQ multiplex PCR reads. The data contain a few hundred thousand distinct CDR3 sequences, about 94% of them singletons. Material for sequencing was CD4+ T cells from PBMCs. The clonotype comes from a human donor with Susac syndrome. This chain uses TRBV7-2 with TRBJ2-1, with D possibly matching TRBD2 (6 bases). The CDR3 nucleotides are TGTGCCAGCAGCTTAGAACTCCTGGAGGGCTACAATGAGCAGTTCTTC. Amino acids: CASSLELLEGYNEQFF.